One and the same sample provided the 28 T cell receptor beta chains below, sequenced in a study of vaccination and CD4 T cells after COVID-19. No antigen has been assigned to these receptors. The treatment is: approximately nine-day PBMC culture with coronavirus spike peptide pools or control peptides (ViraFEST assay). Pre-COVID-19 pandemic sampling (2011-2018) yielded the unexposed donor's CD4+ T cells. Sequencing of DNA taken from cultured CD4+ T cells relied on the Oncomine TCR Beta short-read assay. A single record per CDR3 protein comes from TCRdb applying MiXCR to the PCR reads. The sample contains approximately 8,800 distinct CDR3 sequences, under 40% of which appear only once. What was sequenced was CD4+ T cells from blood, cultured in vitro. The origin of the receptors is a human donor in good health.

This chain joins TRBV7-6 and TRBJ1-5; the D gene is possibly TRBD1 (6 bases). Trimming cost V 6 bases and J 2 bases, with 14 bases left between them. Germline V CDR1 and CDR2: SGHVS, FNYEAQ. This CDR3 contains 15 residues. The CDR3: CASSRGQGRNQPQHF. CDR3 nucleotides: TGTGCCAGCAGTCGGGGACAAGGGCGCAATCAGCCCCAGCATTTT.

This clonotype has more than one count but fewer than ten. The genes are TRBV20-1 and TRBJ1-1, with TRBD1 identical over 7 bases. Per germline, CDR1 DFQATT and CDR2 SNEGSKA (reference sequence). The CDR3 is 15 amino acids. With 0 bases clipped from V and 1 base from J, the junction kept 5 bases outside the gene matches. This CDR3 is CSARDPRQGNTEAFF. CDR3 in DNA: TGCAGTGCTAGAGATCCCCGACAGGGGAACACTGAAGCTTTCTTT.

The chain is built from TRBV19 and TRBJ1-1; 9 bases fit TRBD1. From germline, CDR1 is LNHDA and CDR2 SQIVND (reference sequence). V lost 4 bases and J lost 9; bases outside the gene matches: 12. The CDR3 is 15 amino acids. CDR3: CASSTETGTGSKAFF. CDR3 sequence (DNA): TGTGCCAGTAGTACAGAAACCGGGACAGGGTCGAAAGCTTTCTTT.

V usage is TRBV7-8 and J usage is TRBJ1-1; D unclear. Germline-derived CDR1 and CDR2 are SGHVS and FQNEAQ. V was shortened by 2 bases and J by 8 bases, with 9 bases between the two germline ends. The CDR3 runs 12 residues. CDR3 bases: TGTGCCAGCAGCTTATTCGCTGCAGAAGCTTTCTTT. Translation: CASSLFAAEAFF.

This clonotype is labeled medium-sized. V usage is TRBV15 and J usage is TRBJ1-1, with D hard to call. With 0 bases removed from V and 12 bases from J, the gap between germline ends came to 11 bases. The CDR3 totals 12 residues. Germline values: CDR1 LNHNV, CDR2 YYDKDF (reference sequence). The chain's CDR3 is CATSREEGTTFF. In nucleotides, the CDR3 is TGTGCCACCAGCAGAGAGGAGGGTACGACTTTCTTT.

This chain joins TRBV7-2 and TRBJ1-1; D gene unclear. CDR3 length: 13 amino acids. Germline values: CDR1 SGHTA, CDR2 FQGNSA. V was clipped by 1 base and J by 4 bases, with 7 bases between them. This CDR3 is CASSLDSSTEAFF. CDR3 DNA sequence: TGTGCCAGCAGCTTAGATTCCTCCACTGAAGCTTTCTTT.

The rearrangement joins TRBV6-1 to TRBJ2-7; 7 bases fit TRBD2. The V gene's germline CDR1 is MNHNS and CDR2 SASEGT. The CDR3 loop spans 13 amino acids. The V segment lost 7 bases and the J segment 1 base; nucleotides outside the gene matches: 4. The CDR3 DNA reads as TGTGCCAGCAATTCCGGGGGGTCCTACGAGCAGTACTTC. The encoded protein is CASNSGGSYEQYF.

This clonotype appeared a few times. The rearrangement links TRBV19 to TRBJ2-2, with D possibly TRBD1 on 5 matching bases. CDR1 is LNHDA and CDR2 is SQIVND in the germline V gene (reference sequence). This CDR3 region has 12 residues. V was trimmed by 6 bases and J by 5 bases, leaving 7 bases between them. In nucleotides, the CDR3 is TGTGCCAGTAGGACAGCTACCGGGGAGCTGTTTTTT. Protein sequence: CASRTATGELFF.

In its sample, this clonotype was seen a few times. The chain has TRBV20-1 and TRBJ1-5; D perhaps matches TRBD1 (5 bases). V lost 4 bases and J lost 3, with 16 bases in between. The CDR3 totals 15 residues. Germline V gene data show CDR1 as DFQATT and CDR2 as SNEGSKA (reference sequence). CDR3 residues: CSANSGTAYNQPQHF. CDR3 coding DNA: TGCAGTGCTAATTCAGGGACTGCCTACAATCAGCCCCAGCATTTT.

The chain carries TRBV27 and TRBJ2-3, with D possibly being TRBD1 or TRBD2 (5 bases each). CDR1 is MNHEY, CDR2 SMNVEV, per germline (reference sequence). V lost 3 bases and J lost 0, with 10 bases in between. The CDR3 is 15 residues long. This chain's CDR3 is CASSFRGPSTDTQYF. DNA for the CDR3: TGTGCCAGCAGTTTCCGGGGACCTAGCACAGATACGCAGTATTTT.

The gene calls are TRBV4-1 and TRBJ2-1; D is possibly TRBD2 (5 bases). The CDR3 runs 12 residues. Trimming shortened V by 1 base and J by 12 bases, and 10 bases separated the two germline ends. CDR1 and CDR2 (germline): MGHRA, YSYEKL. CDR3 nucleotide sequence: TGCGCCAGCAGCCAAGCTCTGGAGGTGCAGTTCTTC. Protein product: CASSQALEVQFF.

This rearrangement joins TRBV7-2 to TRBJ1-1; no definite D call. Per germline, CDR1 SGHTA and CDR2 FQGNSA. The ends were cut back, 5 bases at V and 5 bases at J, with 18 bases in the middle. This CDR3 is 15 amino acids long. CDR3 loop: CASSLKDSEETEAFF. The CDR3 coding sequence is TGTGCCAGCAGCCTTAAGGATAGCGAGGAAACTGAAGCTTTCTTT.

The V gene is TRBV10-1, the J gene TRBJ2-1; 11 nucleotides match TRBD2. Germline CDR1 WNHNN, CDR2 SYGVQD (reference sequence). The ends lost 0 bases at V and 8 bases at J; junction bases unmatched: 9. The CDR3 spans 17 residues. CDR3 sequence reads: CASSESIRLAGRYEQFF. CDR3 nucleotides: TGCGCCAGCAGTGAGTCGATCCGACTAGCGGGGAGGTATGAGCAGTTCTTC.

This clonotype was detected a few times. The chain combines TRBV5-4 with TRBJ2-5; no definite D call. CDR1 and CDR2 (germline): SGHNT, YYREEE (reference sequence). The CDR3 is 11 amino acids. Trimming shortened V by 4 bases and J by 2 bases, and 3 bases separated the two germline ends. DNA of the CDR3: TGTGCCAGCAGCCAACAAGAGACCCAGTACTTC. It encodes CASSQQETQYF.

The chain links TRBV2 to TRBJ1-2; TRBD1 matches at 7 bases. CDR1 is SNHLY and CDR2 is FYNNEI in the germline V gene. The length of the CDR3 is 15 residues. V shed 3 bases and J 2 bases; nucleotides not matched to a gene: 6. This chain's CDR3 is CASSDHRGGNYGYTF. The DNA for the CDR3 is TGTGCCAGCAGTGACCACAGGGGAGGAAACTATGGCTACACCTTC.

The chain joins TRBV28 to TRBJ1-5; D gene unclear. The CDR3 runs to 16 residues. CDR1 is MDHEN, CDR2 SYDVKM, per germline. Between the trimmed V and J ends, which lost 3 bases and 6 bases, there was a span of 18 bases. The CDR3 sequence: CASSFTGRERGQPQHF. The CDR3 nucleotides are TGTGCCAGCAGTTTTACCGGGAGAGAGCGGGGTCAGCCCCAGCATTTT.

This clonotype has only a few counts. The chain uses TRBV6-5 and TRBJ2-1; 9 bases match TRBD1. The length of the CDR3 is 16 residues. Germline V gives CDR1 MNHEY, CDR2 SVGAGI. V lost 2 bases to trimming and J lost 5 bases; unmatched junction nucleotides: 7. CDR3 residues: CASSYAGQGRDNEQFF. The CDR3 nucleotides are TGTGCCAGCAGTTACGCGGGACAGGGCAGGGACAATGAGCAGTTCTTC.

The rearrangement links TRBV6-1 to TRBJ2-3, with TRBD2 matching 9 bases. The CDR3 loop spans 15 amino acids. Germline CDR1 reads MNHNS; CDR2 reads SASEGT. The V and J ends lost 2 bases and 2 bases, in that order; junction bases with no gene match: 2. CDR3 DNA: TGTGCCAGCAGTGAACTAGCGGGAAACACAGATACGCAGTATTTT. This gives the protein CASSELAGNTDTQYF.

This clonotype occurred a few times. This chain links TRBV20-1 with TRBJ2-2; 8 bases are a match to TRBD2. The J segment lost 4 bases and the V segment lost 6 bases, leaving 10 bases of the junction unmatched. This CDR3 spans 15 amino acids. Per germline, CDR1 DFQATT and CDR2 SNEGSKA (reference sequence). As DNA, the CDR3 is TGCAGTGCCGCCATCGGGAGGGCCGCCACCGGGGAGCTGTTTTTT. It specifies CSAAIGRAATGELFF.

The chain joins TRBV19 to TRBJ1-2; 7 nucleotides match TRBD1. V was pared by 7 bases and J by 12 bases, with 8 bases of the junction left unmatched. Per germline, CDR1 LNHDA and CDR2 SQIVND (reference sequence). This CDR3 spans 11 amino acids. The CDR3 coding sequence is TGTGCCAGTACCGACAGGGCCCGACACACCTTC. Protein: CASTDRARHTF.

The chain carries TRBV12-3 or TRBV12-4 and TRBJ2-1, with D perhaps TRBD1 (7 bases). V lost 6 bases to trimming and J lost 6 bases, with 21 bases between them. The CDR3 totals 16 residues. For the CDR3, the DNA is TGTGCCAGCAGACGTCGACAGGGAGGTTTGTTCAATGAGCAGTTCTTC. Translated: CASRRRQGGLFNEQFF.

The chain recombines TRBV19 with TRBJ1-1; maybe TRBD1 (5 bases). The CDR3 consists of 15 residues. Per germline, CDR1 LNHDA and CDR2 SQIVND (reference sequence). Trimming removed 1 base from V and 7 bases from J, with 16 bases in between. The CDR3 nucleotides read TGTGCCAGTAGTATAGGAACAAGCGGGACGGGTGAAGCTTTCTTT. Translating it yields CASSIGTSGTGEAFF.

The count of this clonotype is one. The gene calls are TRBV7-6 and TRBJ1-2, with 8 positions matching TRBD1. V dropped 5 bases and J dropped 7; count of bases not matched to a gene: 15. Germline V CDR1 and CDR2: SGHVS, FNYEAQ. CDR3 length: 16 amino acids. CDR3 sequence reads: CASSPLVGQGSVGYTF. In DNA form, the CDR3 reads TGTGCCAGCAGCCCATTAGTTGGACAGGGATCGGTTGGCTACACCTTC. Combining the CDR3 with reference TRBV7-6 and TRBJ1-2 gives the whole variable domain GAGVSQSPRYKVTKRGQDVALRCDPISGHVSLYWYRQALGQGPEFLTYFNYEAQQDKSGLPNDRFSAERPEGSISTLTIQRTEQRDSAMYRCASSPLVGQGSVGYTFGSGTRLTVV.

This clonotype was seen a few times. This CDR3 reads CASTAGSVNLNEQFF. The DNA for the CDR3 is TGTGCCAGCACCGCCGGGTCCGTCAACCTCAATGAGCAGTTCTTC. The gene calls are TRBV7-9 and TRBJ2-1; D is unresolved. The germline gives CDR1 SEHNR, CDR2 FQNEAQ (reference sequence). V gave up 7 bases and J gave up 6 bases, with 19 bases separating them. The CDR3 extends over 15 amino acids.

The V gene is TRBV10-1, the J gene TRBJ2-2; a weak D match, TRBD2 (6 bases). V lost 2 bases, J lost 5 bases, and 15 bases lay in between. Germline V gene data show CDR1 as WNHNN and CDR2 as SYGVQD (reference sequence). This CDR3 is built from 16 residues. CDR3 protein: CASSEKFSGGTGELFF. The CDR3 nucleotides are TGCGCCAGCAGTGAGAAGTTTAGCGGAGGGACCGGGGAGCTGTTTTTT.

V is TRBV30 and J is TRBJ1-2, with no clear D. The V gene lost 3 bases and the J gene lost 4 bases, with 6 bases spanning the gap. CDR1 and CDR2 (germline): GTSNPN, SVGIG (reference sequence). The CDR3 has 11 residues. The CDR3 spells CAWRGGYGYTF. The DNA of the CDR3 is TGTGCCTGGAGAGGAGGCTATGGCTACACCTTC.

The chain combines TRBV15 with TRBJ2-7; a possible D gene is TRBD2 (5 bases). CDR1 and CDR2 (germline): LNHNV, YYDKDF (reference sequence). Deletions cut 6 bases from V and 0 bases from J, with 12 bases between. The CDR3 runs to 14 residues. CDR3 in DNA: TGTGCCACCAGTCTCGGGAAATCCTCCTACGAGCAGTACTTC. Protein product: CATSLGKSSYEQYF. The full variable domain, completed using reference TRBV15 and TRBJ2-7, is DAMVIQNPRYQVTQFGKPVTLSCSQTLNHNVMYWYQQKSSQAPKLLFHYYDKDFNNEADTPDNFQSRRPNTSFCFLDIRSPGLGDTAMYLCATSLGKSSYEQYFGPGTRLTVT.

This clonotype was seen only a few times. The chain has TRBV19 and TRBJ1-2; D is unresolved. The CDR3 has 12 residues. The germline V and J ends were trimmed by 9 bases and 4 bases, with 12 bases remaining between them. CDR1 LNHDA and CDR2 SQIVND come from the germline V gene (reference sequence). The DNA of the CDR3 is TGTGCCAGCACCCGAGGCTTCTATGGCTACACCTTC. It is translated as CASTRGFYGYTF.